The present TCR beta chain was sequenced within a study of molecular identifiers for immune sequencing clone quantification. General study results and limits: In CMV-specific effectors, clones above 20 copies held over 98% of molecules; naive, under 1%. Identical TCR molecules sharing a barcode could underestimate highly expanded clone sizes. Jurkat TCR RNA spiked in from one cell could reportedly be detected among one million naive cells.

This clonotype occurred many times. Its antigen is still unknown. CDR3 size: 14 residues. Trimming removed 1 base from V and 4 bases from J, with 11 bases in between. Germline values: CDR1 SGHVS, CDR2 FQNEAQ. Libraries of bulk TCR were made by previously described methods (with listed TCR primers). TCRdb reanalysed the PCR reads using MiXCR and keeps one entry per CDR3 protein. The data hold roughly 630,000 distinct CDR3 sequences, with about 25% observed a single time. The chain has TRBV7-8 and TRBJ2-7; TRBD1 might be the D (6 bases). Sequenced: naive CD8+ T cells from blood, with Jurkat cell RNA spiked in. Subset of the sample: FACS-sorted CD8+CD4-CCR7+CD45RA+ naive T cells. The receptor was isolated from a human donor in good health. Some libraries in this study had Jurkat cell RNA spiked in. This chain's CDR3 is CASSLGDTRYEQYF. The DNA for the CDR3 is TGTGCCAGCAGCTTAGGGGACACCAGGTACGAGCAGTACTTC.